This TCR beta chain was observed in a study of beta chain features in type 1 diabetes. Overall study findings and caveats: Lower insertion and higher deletion counts appeared at VDJ junctions in type 1 diabetes patients.

This clone was observed a handful of times. Its antigen is still unknown. The V end was cut by 2 bases, the J end by 0 bases, with 5 bases between. The germline gives CDR1 KGHSH, CDR2 LQKENI. The CDR3 is 14 amino acids. Expressed TCRB transcripts were sequenced, since all the RNA that had been isolated was reverse transcribed. Generated by immunoSEQ multiplex PCR, the TCRdb table keeps only in-frame clones and is missing some. The table lists 900,000 or so clones, about 17% of them singletons. The gene calls are TRBV18 and TRBJ1-3; D is ambiguous. Sequenced input: naive CD4+ T cells from blood. This clonotype was obtained from a woman between 18 and 30 years old in good health. The CDR3, as DNA: TGTGCCAGCTCACCAGGGTTCTCTGGAAACACCATATATTTT. Amino acids: CASSPGFSGNTIYF.